This is a list of T cell receptor beta chains from one sample in a study of blood T cells in healthy people across ages. TCRdb reanalysed the 5' RACE reads using MiXCR and keeps one entry per CDR3 protein. The sample shows roughly 1,000,000 distinct CDR3 sequences, almost 25% of them seen only once. A further study also used this sample, focusing on T cells of mothers and their children.

The material sequenced was blood. All receptors come from a girl aged 2 to 10 in good health. Both conserved end residues are part of each CDR3. The order of the fields is D gene, J gene, V gene, clone size, CDR3 length, CDR3 protein, CDR3 DNA. D genes are given only for firm matches. Size is omitted from some rows. Given values are once, few, many or a class for expanded clones.

d_call: .
j_call: TRBJ2-2
v_call: TRBV25-1
clone_size: .
cdr3_length: 14
cdr3_aa: CATKEDLRSGELFF
cdr3_nt: TGTGCCACCAAGGAGGATCTACGCTCCGGGGAGCTGTTTTTT

d_call: TRBD1
j_call: TRBJ1-1
v_call: TRBV5-5
clone_size: few
cdr3_length: 12
cdr3_aa: CASSLNRGEAFF
cdr3_nt: TGTGCCAGCAGCTTAAACAGGGGAGAAGCTTTCTTT

d_call: TRBD2
j_call: TRBJ2-7
v_call: TRBV4-3
clone_size: .
cdr3_length: 15
cdr3_aa: CASSQDGGLAYEQYF
cdr3_nt: TGCGCCAGCAGCCAAGACGGAGGACTAGCCTACGAGCAGTACTTC

d_call: .
j_call: TRBJ2-4
v_call: TRBV20-1
clone_size: .
cdr3_length: 10
cdr3_aa: CSASDGIQYF
cdr3_nt: TGCAGTGCTAGTGACGGAATTCAGTACTTC

d_call: .
j_call: TRBJ2-3
v_call: TRBV28
clone_size: .
cdr3_length: 14
cdr3_aa: CASSSPGGTDTQYF
cdr3_nt: TGTGCCAGCAGCTCGCCGGGCGGGACAGATACGCAGTATTTT

d_call: .
j_call: TRBJ2-5
v_call: TRBV19
clone_size: .
cdr3_length: 13
cdr3_aa: CASRTDRQEAQYF
cdr3_nt: TGTGCCAGTCGGACCGACAGGCAAGAGGCCCAGTACTTC

d_call: .
j_call: TRBJ2-7
v_call: TRBV4-1
clone_size: once
cdr3_length: 16
cdr3_aa: CASSHWAGTPTYEQYF
cdr3_nt: TGCGCCAGCAGCCATTGGGCGGGGACACCTACCTACGAGCAGTACTTC

d_call: .
j_call: TRBJ2-7
v_call: TRBV28
clone_size: few
cdr3_length: 12
cdr3_aa: CASTPDVGEQYF
cdr3_nt: TGTGCCAGCACCCCCGACGTAGGCGAGCAGTACTTC

d_call: .
j_call: TRBJ2-1
v_call: TRBV18
clone_size: few
cdr3_length: 13
cdr3_aa: CASSPSGIDEQFF
cdr3_nt: TGTGCCAGCTCACCCTCAGGGATCGACGAGCAGTTCTTC

d_call: TRBD2
j_call: TRBJ2-1
v_call: TRBV28
clone_size: .
cdr3_length: 13
cdr3_aa: CASGLGSYNEQFF
cdr3_nt: TGTGCCAGCGGACTAGGGTCCTACAATGAGCAGTTCTTC

d_call: .
j_call: TRBJ2-7
v_call: TRBV28
clone_size: few
cdr3_length: 12
cdr3_aa: CASSFATYEQYF
cdr3_nt: TGTGCCAGCAGTTTCGCGACTTACGAGCAGTACTTC

d_call: .
j_call: TRBJ2-3
v_call: TRBV9
clone_size: .
cdr3_length: 16
cdr3_aa: CASSMTRGGTTDTQYF
cdr3_nt: TGTGCCAGCAGCATGACGAGGGGGGGAACGACAGATACGCAGTATTTT

d_call: .
j_call: TRBJ2-1
v_call: TRBV5-1
clone_size: few
cdr3_length: 15
cdr3_aa: CASSLGGVPLNEQFF
cdr3_nt: TGCGCCAGCAGCTTGGGCGGGGTCCCCCTCAATGAGCAGTTCTTC